This T cell receptor (beta chain) is from a study of blood T cell repertoires in COVID-19. Study-wide context: COVID-19 samples collected from the United States, Italy and Spain covered acute and convalescent phases. PBMCs, B-cell-depleted T cells, or T cells provided the cDNA or gDNA that made up the material.

Germline CDR1 reads SGHRS; CDR2 reads YFSETQ. The CDR3 length is 15 residues. V lost 2 bases and J lost 2; bases outside the gene matches: 7. How the authors handled the data: It was from reference gene primer amplification that nucleated cell counts were estimated. The method was immunoSEQ multiplex PCR; TCRdb's version includes in-frame clones alone and lacks a portion of them. The D gene and trimming were derived from the DNA, and the V and J assignments and clone size from that table. Found here are 65,000 to 90,000 clones, around 90% of them singletons; the top ten hold 6.9%. The source of this sequence is a human donor in a cohort sampled during active COVID-19. The sequencing input was peripheral blood. The chain employs TRBV5-1 and TRBJ2-7; 7 positions match TRBD1. CDR3 region: CASSLETGMAYEQYF. In DNA form, the CDR3 reads TGCGCCAGCAGCTTAGAGACAGGGATGGCCTACGAGCAGTACTTC. Full variable domain (remainder filled in from reference TRBV5-1 and TRBJ2-7): KAGVTQTPRYLIKTRGQQVTLSCSPISGHRSVSWYQQTPGQGLQFLFEYFSETQRNKGNFPGRFSGRQFSNSRSEMNVSTLELGDSALYLCASSLETGMAYEQYFGPGTRLTVT.